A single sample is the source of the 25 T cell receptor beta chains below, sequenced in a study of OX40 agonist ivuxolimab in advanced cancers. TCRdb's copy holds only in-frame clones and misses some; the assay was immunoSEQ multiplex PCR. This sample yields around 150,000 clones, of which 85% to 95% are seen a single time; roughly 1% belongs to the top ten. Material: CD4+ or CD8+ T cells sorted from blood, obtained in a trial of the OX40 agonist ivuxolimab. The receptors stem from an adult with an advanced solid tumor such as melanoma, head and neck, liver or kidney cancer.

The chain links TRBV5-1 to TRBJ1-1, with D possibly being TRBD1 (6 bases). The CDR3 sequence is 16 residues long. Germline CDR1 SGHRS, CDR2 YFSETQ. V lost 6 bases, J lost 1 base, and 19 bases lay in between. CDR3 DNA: TGCGCCAGCACCTTCCCCGAGGCGGGGGCGAACACTGAAGCTTTCTTT. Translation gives CASTFPEAGANTEAFF. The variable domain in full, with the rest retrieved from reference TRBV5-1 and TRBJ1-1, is KAGVTQTPRYLIKTRGQQVTLSCSPISGHRSVSWYQQTPGQGLQFLFEYFSETQRNKGNFPGRFSGRQFSNSRSEMNVSTLELGDSALYLCASTFPEAGANTEAFFGQGTRLTVV.

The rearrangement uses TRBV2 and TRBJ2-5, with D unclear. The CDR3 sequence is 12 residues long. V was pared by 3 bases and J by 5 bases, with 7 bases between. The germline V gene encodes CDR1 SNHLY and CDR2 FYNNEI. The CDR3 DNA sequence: TGTGCCAGCAGTGACAGGCGGGAGACCCAGTACTTC. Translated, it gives CASSDRRETQYF. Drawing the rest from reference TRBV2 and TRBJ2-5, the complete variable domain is EPEVTQTPSHQVTQMGQEVILRCVPISNHLYFYWYRQILGQKVEFLVSFYNNEISEKSEIFDDQFSVERPDGSNFTLKIRSTKLEDSAMYFCASSDRRETQYFGPGTRLLVL.

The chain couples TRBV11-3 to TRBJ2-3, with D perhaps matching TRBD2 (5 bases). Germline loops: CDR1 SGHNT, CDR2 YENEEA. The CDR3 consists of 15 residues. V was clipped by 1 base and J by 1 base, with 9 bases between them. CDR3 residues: CASSLGGFRTDTQYF. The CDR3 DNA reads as TGTGCCAGCAGCTTAGGAGGGTTTCGCACAGATACGCAGTATTTT.

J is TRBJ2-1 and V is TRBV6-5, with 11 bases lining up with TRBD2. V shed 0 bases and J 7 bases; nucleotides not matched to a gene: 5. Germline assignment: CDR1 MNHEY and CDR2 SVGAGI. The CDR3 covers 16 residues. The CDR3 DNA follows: TGTGCCAGCAGTTACTCTTGGGCTAGCGGGAGGAATGAGCAGTTCTTC. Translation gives CASSYSWASGRNEQFF.

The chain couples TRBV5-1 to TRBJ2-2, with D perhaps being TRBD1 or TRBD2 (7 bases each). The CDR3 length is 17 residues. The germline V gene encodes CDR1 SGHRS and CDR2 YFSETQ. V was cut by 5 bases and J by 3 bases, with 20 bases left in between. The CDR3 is CASRPPRGGRDTGELFF. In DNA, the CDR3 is TGCGCCAGCAGACCCCCCAGGGGGGGCAGGGACACCGGGGAGCTGTTTTTT.

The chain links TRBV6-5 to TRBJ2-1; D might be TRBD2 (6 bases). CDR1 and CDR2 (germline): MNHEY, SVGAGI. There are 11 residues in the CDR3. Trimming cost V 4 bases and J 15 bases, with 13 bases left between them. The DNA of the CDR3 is TGTGCCAGCAGTTCCCATAGCGGTACGTTCTTC. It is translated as CASSSHSGTFF.

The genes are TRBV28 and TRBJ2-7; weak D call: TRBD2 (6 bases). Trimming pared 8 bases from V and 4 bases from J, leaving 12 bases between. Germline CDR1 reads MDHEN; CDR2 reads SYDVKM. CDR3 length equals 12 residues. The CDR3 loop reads CASRGGYYEQYF. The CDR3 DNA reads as TGTGCCAGCCGTGGAGGGTATTACGAGCAGTACTTC.

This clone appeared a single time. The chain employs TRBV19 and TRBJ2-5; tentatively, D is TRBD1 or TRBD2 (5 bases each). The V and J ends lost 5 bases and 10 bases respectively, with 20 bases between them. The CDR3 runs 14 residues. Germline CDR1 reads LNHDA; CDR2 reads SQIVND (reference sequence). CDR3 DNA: TGTGCCAGTAGTGTCCGGGACCCCTTCGCCGACCAGTACTTC. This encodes CASSVRDPFADQYF.

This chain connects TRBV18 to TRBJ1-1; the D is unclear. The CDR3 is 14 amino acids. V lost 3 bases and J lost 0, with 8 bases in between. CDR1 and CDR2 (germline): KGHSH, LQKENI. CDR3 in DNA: TGTGCCAGCTCACCTAATAACTTGAACACTGAAGCTTTCTTT. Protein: CASSPNNLNTEAFF. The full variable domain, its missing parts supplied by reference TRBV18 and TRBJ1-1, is NAGVMQNPRHLVRRRGQEARLRCSPMKGHSHVYWYRQLPEEGLKFMVYLQKENIIDESGMPKERFSAEFPKEGPSILRIQQVVRGDSAAYFCASSPNNLNTEAFFGQGTRLTVV.

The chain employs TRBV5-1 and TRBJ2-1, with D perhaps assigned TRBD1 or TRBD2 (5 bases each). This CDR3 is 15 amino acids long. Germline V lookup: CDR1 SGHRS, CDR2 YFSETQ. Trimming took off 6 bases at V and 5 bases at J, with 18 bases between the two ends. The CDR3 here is CASTPPPGANNEQFF. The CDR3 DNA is TGCGCCAGCACCCCCCCTCCCGGGGCGAACAATGAGCAGTTCTTC.

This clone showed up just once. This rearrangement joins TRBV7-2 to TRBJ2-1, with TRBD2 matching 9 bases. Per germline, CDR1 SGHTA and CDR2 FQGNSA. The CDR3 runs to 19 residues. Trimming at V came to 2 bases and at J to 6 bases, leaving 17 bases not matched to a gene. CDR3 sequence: CASSLWLRGGRVGANEQFF. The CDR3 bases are TGTGCCAGCAGCTTATGGTTGCGGGGGGGCCGAGTTGGGGCCAATGAGCAGTTCTTC. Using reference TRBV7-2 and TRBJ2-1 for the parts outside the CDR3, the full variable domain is GAGVSQSPSNKVTEKGKDVELRCDPISGHTALYWYRQSLGQGLEFLIYFQGNSAPDKSGLPSDRFSAERTGGSVSTLTIQRTQQEDSAVYLCASSLWLRGGRVGANEQFFGPGTRLTVL.

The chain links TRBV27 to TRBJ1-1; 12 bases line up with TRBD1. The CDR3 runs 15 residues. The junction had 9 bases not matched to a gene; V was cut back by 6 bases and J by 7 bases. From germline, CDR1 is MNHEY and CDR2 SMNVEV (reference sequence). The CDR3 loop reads CASRFTGQGAVEAFF. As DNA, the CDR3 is TGTGCCAGCAGATTTACGGGACAGGGGGCAGTTGAAGCTTTCTTT.

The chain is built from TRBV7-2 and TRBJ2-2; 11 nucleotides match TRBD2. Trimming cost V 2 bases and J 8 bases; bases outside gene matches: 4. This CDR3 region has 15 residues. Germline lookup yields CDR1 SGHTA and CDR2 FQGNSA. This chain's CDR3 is CASSLTSGSLGELFF. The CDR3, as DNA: TGTGCCAGCAGCTTAACTAGCGGGAGTTTGGGGGAGCTGTTTTTT. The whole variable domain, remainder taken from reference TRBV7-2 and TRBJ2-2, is GAGVSQSPSNKVTEKGKDVELRCDPISGHTALYWYRQSLGQGLEFLIYFQGNSAPDKSGLPSDRFSAERTGGSVSTLTIQRTQQEDSAVYLCASSLTSGSLGELFFGEGSRLTVL.

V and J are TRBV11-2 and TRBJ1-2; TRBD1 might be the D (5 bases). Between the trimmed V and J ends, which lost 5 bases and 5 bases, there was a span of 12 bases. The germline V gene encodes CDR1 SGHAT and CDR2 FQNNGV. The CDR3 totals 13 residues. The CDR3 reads CASSEPPGYGYTF. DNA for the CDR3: TGTGCCAGCAGCGAGCCCCCAGGGTATGGCTACACCTTC.

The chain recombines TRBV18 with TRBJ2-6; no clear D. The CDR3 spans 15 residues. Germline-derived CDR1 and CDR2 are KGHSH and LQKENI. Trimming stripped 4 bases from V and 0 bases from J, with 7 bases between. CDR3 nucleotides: TGTGCCAGCTCACTTGCCGGCTCTGGGGCCAACGTCCTGACTTTC. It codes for CASSLAGSGANVLTF.

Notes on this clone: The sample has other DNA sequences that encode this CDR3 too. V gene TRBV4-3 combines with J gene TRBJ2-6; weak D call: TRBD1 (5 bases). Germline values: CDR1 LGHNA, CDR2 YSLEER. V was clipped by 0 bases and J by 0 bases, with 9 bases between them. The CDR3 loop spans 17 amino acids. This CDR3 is CASSQDLRGSGANVLTF. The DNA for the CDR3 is TGCGCCAGCAGCCAAGATTTAAGGGGCTCTGGGGCCAACGTCCTGACTTTC.

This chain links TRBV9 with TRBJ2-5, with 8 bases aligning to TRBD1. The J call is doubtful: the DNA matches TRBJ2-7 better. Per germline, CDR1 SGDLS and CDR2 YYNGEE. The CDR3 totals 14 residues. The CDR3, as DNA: TGTGCCAGCAGCGTAGGACAGGGGCCCTACGAGCAGTACTTC. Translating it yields CASSVGQGPYEQYF.

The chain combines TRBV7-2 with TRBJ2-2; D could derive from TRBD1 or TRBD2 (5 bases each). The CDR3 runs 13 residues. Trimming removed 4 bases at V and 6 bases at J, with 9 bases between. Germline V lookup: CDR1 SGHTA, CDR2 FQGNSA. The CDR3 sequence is CASSSGTSGELFF. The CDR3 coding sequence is TGTGCCAGCAGCTCCGGGACCTCCGGGGAGCTGTTTTTT.

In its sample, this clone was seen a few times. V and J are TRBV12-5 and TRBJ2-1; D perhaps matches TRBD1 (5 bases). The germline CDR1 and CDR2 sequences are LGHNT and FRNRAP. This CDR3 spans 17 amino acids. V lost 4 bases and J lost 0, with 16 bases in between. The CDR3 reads CASGSPVGQSSYNEQFF. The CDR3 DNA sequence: TGTGCTAGTGGTTCCCCCGTGGGGCAGAGCTCCTACAATGAGCAGTTCTTC.

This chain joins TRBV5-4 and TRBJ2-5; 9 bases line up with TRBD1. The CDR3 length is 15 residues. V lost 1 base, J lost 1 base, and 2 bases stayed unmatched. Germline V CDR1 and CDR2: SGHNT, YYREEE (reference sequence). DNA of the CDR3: TGTGCCAGCAGCTTGCGGGACAGGGCCCAAGAGACCCAGTACTTC. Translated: CASSLRDRAQETQYF.

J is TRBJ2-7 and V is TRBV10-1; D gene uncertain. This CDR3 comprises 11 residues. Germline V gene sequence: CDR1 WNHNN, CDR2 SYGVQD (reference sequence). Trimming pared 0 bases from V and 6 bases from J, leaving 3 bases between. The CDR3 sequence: CASSESGEQYF. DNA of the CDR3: TGCGCCAGCAGTGAGTCCGGCGAGCAGTACTTC.

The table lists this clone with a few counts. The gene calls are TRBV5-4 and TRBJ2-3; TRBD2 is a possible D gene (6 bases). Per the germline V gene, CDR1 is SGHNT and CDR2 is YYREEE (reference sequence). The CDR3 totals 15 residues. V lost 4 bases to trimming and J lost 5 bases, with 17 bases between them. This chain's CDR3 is CASSPAGRMRDTQYF. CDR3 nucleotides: TGTGCCAGCAGCCCTGCCGGGAGAATGAGAGATACGCAGTATTTT. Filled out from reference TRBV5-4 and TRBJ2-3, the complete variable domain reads ETGVTQSPTHLIKTRGQQVTLRCSSQSGHNTVSWYQQALGQGPQFIFQYYREEENGRGNFPPRFSGLQFPNYSSELNVNALELDDSALYLCASSPAGRMRDTQYFGPGTRLTVL.

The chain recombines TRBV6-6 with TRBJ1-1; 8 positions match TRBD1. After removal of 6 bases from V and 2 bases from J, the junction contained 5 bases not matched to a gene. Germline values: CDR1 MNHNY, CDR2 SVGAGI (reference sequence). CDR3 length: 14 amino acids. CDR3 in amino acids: CASSPQGVNTEAFF. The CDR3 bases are TGTGCCAGCAGCCCACAGGGGGTCAACACTGAAGCTTTCTTT.

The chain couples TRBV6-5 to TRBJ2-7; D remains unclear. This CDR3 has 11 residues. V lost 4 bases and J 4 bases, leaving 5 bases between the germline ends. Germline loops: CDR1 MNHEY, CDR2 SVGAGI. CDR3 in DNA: TGTGCCAGCAGTTCCCAGTACGAGCAGTACTTC. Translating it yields CASSSQYEQYF.

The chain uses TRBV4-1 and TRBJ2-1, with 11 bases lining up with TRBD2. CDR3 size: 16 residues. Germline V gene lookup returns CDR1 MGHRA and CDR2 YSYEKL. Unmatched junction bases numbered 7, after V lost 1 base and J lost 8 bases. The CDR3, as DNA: TGCGCCAGCAGCCAAGGTCCTAGCGGGAGGCGAGATGAGCAGTTCTTC. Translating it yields CASSQGPSGRRDEQFF.